The TCR beta chain under discussion was sequenced for a study of cytomegalovirus exposure and HLA in healthy donors. Study-wide points: TCR clusters originating in the first cohort tended to co-occur in the roughly 120 validation repertoires, according to a later analysis.

As for this clone: Its target is not known.

Germline CDR1 is MNHEY and CDR2 is SMNVEV (reference sequence). The CDR3 contains 17 residues. J gave up 0 bases and V 5 bases, and 10 bases lay outside the gene matches. The table came from immunoSEQ multiplex PCR; TCRdb's copy has only in-frame clones and leaves some out. This table has 55,000 to 75,000 clones, approximately 95% appearing once. Input material: PBMCs. The genes are TRBV27 and TRBJ2-3; TRBD1 matches at 8 bases. The sequence derives from a woman aged 18-30 years in good health and CMV-seropositive. CDR3 DNA: TGTGCCAGCAGTCCCACCTTGACAGGGGCTAGCACAGATACGCAGTATTTT. This codes for CASSPTLTGASTDTQYF.